Listed here is a single T cell receptor (beta chain). The antigen remains undetermined. The sample comes from a study of cytomegalovirus exposure and HLA in healthy donors. Overall study results and limits: As a later analysis revealed, most CMV-associated TCR beta chains appeared HLA-restricted. Among immune exposure information, only CMV serostatus was available.

Those who donated were healthy bone marrow donors. Losses at the gene ends were 5 bases for V and 2 bases for J; bases not matched to a gene: 0. Germline CDR1 is MDHEN and CDR2 is SYDVKM. This CDR3 comprises 15 residues. The PCR employed 60 Vbeta primers together with 13 Jbeta primers. Only in-frame clones appear in the TCRdb table, and some are missing; sequencing was by immunoSEQ multiplex PCR. Among roughly 200,000 clones listed, approximately 85% were seen once. J is TRBJ2-6 and V is TRBV28, with 10 bases that match TRBD1. This TCR was sampled from a woman aged 50 to 65 in good health and CMV-seronegative. The specimen was PBMCs. The CDR3 loop is CASSGQGAGANVLTF. CDR3 DNA: TGTGCCAGCAGTGGACAGGGGGCTGGGGCCAACGTCCTGACTTTC.